This T cell receptor beta chain derives from a study of Graves' ophthalmopathy and Graves' hyperthyroidism. General study points: A majority of expanded thyroid clonotypes exceeding 0.001 frequency were likewise present in blood.

Uncontrolled infections, other autoimmune diseases, pregnancy or lactation barred patients from enrollment. The starting material, more than 8.5 ml of fresh peripheral blood, provided the PBMCs. As concerns this clonotype: Its antigen is not identified.

Amplifying from RNA transcripts, the study obtained TCR beta CDR3 regions. An initial RT-PCR round employing HTBI primers preceded a second-round multiplex PCR. TCRdb reanalysed the multiplex PCR reads using MiXCR and keeps one entry per CDR3 protein. The sample holds about 640,000 distinct CDR3 sequences, about 41% seen once. The source material was peripheral blood. The receptor comes from an adult man with Graves' ophthalmopathy.

The CDR3 DNA sequence: TGCAGCGTTCCAGGCGGGGACCAAGAGACCCAGTACTTC. Translating gives CSVPGGDQETQYF. The rearrangement joins TRBV29-1 to TRBJ2-5, with D perhaps matching TRBD2 (6 bases). Trimming pared 5 bases from V and 0 bases from J, leaving 10 bases between. Germline values: CDR1 SQVTM, CDR2 ANQGSEA. This CDR3 spans 13 amino acids.